This T cell receptor beta chain originates from a study of T cell repertoires in ileal Crohn's disease. Study conclusions and caveats: Compared with non-smokers, active smokers at surgery showed more clonal expansions.

Each sample's TCRB immunosequencing used about 500 nanograms of biopsy DNA. The data were produced by immunoSEQ multiplex PCR, yet TCRdb's version contains in-frame clones alone and is incomplete. The data hold 10,000 to 15,000 clones, with roughly 80% observed a single time. The germline V gene has CDR1 SGHTA and CDR2 FQGNSA. The CDR3 is 14 residues long. With V trimmed by 4 bases and J by 6 bases, 7 bases remained unmatched. Comment on this clone: Its antigen is undetermined.

Specified time point: neoterminal ileum biopsy at postoperative endoscopy, about 6 months after surgery. Patients were adults with ileal or ileocolonic Crohn's disease needing resection. The V and J genes are TRBV7-2 and TRBJ2-7, with TRBD1 identical over 9 bases. Input material: ileal tissue. The source is an adult with Crohn's disease. CDR3 DNA: TGTGCCAGCAGCTCGAACAGGGGGCCTTTCGAGCAGTACTTC. Translating gives CASSSNRGPFEQYF.